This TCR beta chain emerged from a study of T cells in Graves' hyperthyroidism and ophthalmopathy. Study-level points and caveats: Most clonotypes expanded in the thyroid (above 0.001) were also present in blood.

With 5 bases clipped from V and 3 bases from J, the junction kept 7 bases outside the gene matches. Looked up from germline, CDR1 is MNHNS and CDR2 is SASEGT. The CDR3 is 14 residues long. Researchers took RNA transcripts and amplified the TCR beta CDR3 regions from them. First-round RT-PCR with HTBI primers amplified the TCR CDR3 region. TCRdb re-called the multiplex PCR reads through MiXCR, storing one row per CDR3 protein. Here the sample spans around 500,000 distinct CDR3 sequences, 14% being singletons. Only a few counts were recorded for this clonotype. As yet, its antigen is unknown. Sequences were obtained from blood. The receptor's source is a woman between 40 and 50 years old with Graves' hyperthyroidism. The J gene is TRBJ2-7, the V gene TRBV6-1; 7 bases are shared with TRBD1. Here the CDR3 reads CASSPDRTGYEQYF. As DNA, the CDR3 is TGTGCCAGCAGTCCGGACAGGACCGGCTACGAGCAGTACTTC.